Listed here are 28 T cell receptor beta chains from one sample, sequenced in a study of cytomegalovirus exposure and HLA in healthy donors. Primers for the PCR totalled 60 Vbeta and 13 Jbeta. Sequenced by immunoSEQ multiplex PCR; TCRdb stores in-frame clones only, minus some. The sample includes just over 150,000 clones, around three quarters of them seen just once. The sequenced sample consisted of PBMCs. The receptors derive from a man aged 35-49 years in good health and CMV-seropositive.

The chain recombines TRBV4-3 with TRBJ2-5; 9 bases agree with TRBD1. The DNA end lines up better with TRBJ2-7; the J call may be wrong. The CDR3 runs 15 residues. Germline values: CDR1 LGHNA, CDR2 YSLEER. The CDR3: CASSQGGGQGGEQYF. DNA for the CDR3: TGCGCCAGCAGCCAAGGGGGGGGACAGGGTGGCGAGCAGTACTTC.

This clone was found a few times. This chain joins TRBV7-9 and TRBJ2-1; D might be TRBD2 (6 bases). Trimming took off 3 bases at V and 6 bases at J, with 12 bases between the two ends. Germline assignment: CDR1 SEHNR and CDR2 FQNEAQ (reference sequence). This CDR3 comprises 14 residues. The CDR3 region is CASSLGGVSNEQFF. In DNA, the CDR3 is TGTGCCAGCAGCTTGGGAGGAGTAAGCAATGAGCAGTTCTTC.

This chain connects TRBV28 to TRBJ2-1; D perhaps matches TRBD2 (6 bases). Between the trimmed V and J ends, which lost 6 bases and 6 bases, there was a span of 18 bases. The CDR3 totals 15 residues. Germline V CDR1 and CDR2: MDHEN, SYDVKM. The DNA of the CDR3 is TGTGCCAGCAGCTCGGGACTTACCCCTACCAATGAGCAGTTCTTC. This gives the protein CASSSGLTPTNEQFF. Full variable domain (outside the CDR3, taken from reference TRBV28 and TRBJ2-1): DVKVTQSSRYLVKRTGEKVFLECVQDMDHENMFWYRQDPGLGLRLIYFSYDVKMKEKGDIPEGYSVSREKKERFSLILESASTNQTSMYLCASSSGLTPTNEQFFGPGTRLTVL.

The chain has TRBV5-1 and TRBJ1-1; D gene uncertain. The CDR3 spans 13 residues. V was cut by 1 base and J by 2 bases, with 6 bases left in between. Germline V gene data show CDR1 as SGHRS and CDR2 as YFSETQ. The CDR3 is CASSLWANTEAFF. The DNA for the CDR3 is TGCGCCAGCAGCTTGTGGGCAAACACTGAAGCTTTCTTT.

V is TRBV4-3 and J is TRBJ2-7, with TRBD1 matching 7 bases. After removal of 1 base from V and 2 bases from J, the junction contained 2 bases not matched to a gene. This CDR3 has 14 amino acids. Looked up from germline, CDR1 is LGHNA and CDR2 is YSLEER. The CDR3 coding sequence is TGCGCCAGCAGCCAAGGAGACAGGGCCTACGAGCAGTACTTC. Translating gives CASSQGDRAYEQYF.

CDR3 DNA: TGTGCCACACAGGGGAAAGAAAACACCATATATTTT. This gives the protein CATQGKENTIYF. V is TRBV10-3 and J is TRBJ1-3; 7 nucleotides align to TRBD1. Trimming at V came to 10 bases and at J to 6 bases, leaving 6 bases not matched to a gene. Germline-derived CDR1 and CDR2 are ENHRY and SYGVKD. The CDR3 length is 12 residues.

The chain is built from TRBV6-5 and TRBJ2-7; TRBD1 matches 8 bases. This CDR3 is 14 amino acids long. The germline CDR1 and CDR2 sequences are MNHEY and SVGAGI. V lost 6 bases and J lost 1; bases outside the gene matches: 5. The CDR3 here is CASRDRALSYEQYF. The CDR3 coding sequence is TGTGCCAGCAGGGACAGGGCGCTATCCTACGAGCAGTACTTC.

This rearrangement joins TRBV6-1 to TRBJ2-3, with D unclear. Germline V gene lookup returns CDR1 MNHNS and CDR2 SASEGT. The CDR3 has 13 amino acids. V lost 1 base to trimming and J lost 6 bases, with 8 bases between them. The chain's CDR3 is CASSEESFDTQYF. The CDR3 nucleotides are TGTGCCAGCAGTGAAGAATCCTTCGATACGCAGTATTTT.

The V call is TRBV7-3, the J call TRBJ1-1; TRBD1 matches 8 bases. The germline CDR1 and CDR2 sequences are SGHTA and FQGTGA. The CDR3 extends over 14 amino acids. V lost 2 bases to trimming and J lost 4 bases; unmatched junction nucleotides: 3. The CDR3 region is CASSLAGGVTEAFF. CDR3 nucleotide sequence: TGTGCCAGCAGCTTAGCAGGGGGCGTCACTGAAGCTTTCTTT. The full variable domain, completed using reference TRBV7-3 and TRBJ1-1, is GAGVSQTPSNKVTEKGKYVELRCDPISGHTALYWYRQSLGQGPEFLIYFQGTGAADDSGLPNDRFFAVRPEGSVSTLKIQRTERGDSAVYLCASSLAGGVTEAFFGQGTRLTVV.

The rearrangement uses TRBV5-6 and TRBJ2-7, with TRBD1 as a possible D gene (5 bases). Germline CDR1 is SGHDT and CDR2 is YYEEEE. This CDR3 spans 16 amino acids. V lost 2 bases, J lost 3 bases, and 18 bases lay in between. The CDR3 here is CASSFRRAETVYEQYF. As DNA, the CDR3 is TGTGCCAGCAGCTTCAGGCGAGCAGAGACAGTCTACGAGCAGTACTTC.

The V gene is TRBV19, the J gene TRBJ1-6, with 7 nucleotides matching TRBD1. The germline CDR1 and CDR2 sequences are LNHDA and SQIVND (reference sequence). This CDR3 is 15 amino acids long. Losses at the gene ends were 5 bases for V and 9 bases for J; bases not matched to a gene: 10. As DNA, the CDR3 is TGTGCCAGTAGTGGGGGGACAGTCGGGGGTTCACCCCTCCACTTT. Encoded protein: CASSGGTVGGSPLHF.

This rearrangement joins TRBV9 to TRBJ1-1; 9 bases are shared with TRBD1. The CDR3 spans 18 residues. Germline V gene sequence: CDR1 SGDLS, CDR2 YYNGEE. J gave up 1 base and V 0 bases, and 10 bases lay outside the gene matches. This chain's CDR3 is CASSVDPKGTGRNTEAFF. CDR3 DNA sequence: TGTGCCAGCAGCGTAGATCCGAAAGGGACAGGGAGGAACACTGAAGCTTTCTTT.

The chain carries TRBV6-5 and TRBJ2-1; TRBD1 is a possible D gene (7 bases). V lost 3 bases and J 8 bases, leaving 17 bases between the germline ends. The CDR3 contains 15 residues. From germline, CDR1 is MNHEY and CDR2 SVGAGI. CDR3: CASSYGGTVTDEQFF. The CDR3 DNA follows: TGTGCCAGCAGTTATGGGGGGACAGTCACCGATGAGCAGTTCTTC.

CDR3 loop: CASSYLGLQETQYF. CDR3 sequence (DNA): TGTGCCAGCAGTTACCTGGGACTGCAAGAGACCCAGTACTTC. This chain links TRBV6-5 with TRBJ2-5; D may be TRBD2 (6 bases). The CDR3 consists of 14 residues. V was shortened by 2 bases and J by 2 bases, with 9 bases between the two germline ends. From germline, CDR1 is MNHEY and CDR2 SVGAGI.

The chain joins TRBV7-2 to TRBJ2-7; possibly TRBD2 for D (7 bases). The germline V gene has CDR1 SGHTA and CDR2 FQGNSA. The CDR3 spans 16 residues. V was pared by 2 bases and J by 5 bases, with 19 bases between. This CDR3 is CASSLTGGPGGNEQYF. The CDR3 nucleotides are TGTGCCAGCAGCTTAACGGGGGGACCTGGGGGCAACGAGCAGTACTTC.

The rearrangement joins TRBV5-1 to TRBJ2-2; TRBD1 matches at 11 bases. Germline trimming cut 0 bases from V and 6 bases from J; bases unmatched to any gene: 7. The CDR3 consists of 17 residues. Germline V gives CDR1 SGHRS, CDR2 YFSETQ. The CDR3 protein is CASSLDGTGGFAGELFF. The CDR3 DNA reads as TGCGCCAGCAGCTTGGACGGGACAGGGGGATTCGCCGGGGAGCTGTTTTTT.

This clone was seen only once. The chain carries TRBV6-6 and TRBJ1-1; the D is unclear. This CDR3 is built from 14 residues. Germline CDR1 MNHNY, CDR2 SVGAGI (reference sequence). Deletions cut 6 bases from V and 0 bases from J, with 11 bases between. In DNA, the CDR3 is TGTGCCAGCAGGGGGTCCGGGGTGAACACTGAAGCTTTCTTT. This sequence encodes CASRGSGVNTEAFF.

The chain uses TRBV30 and TRBJ2-5; D perhaps matches TRBD2 (5 bases). The CDR3 runs to 13 residues. Germline CDR1 and CDR2: GTSNPN and SVGIG (reference sequence). Trimming pared 3 bases from V and 6 bases from J, leaving 14 bases between. CDR3 in amino acids: CAWRPGGGKTQYF. Written as DNA, the CDR3 is TGTGCCTGGAGGCCGGGTGGAGGAAAGACCCAGTACTTC.

The rearrangement links TRBV4-3 to TRBJ1-2; no definite D call. With 0 bases removed from V and 8 bases from J, the gap between germline ends came to 10 bases. Germline-derived CDR1 and CDR2 are LGHNA and YSLEER. The CDR3 has 13 amino acids. The CDR3: CASSQDAGGGYTF. CDR3 DNA sequence: TGCGCCAGCAGCCAAGATGCAGGAGGAGGCTACACCTTC.

Only a few counts were recorded for this clone. This chain connects TRBV5-8 to TRBJ1-4; possibly TRBD1 for D (5 bases). CDR3 size: 13 residues. CDR1 is SGHTS, CDR2 YDEGEE, per germline. Between the trimmed V and J ends, which lost 7 bases and 6 bases, there was a span of 13 bases. CDR3 loop: CASWGRAYEKLFF. The DNA of the CDR3 is TGTGCCAGCTGGGGGAGGGCCTATGAAAAACTGTTTTTT.

The chain couples TRBV6-6 to TRBJ2-7; a weak D match, TRBD1 (5 bases). Germline V gene lookup returns CDR1 MNHNY and CDR2 SVGAGI (reference sequence). The CDR3 covers 14 residues. V lost 5 bases and J 4 bases, leaving 15 bases between the germline ends. CDR3 region: CASSRTLGRYEQYF. The CDR3 DNA reads TGTGCCAGCAGTCGGACACTGGGTAGGTACGAGCAGTACTTC.

The chain employs TRBV7-9 and TRBJ1-4; the match to TRBD1 covers 7 bases. The CDR3 has 14 residues. Germline trimming cut 6 bases from V and 12 bases from J; bases unmatched to any gene: 13. Germline loops: CDR1 SEHNR, CDR2 FQNEAQ (reference sequence). CDR3 DNA sequence: TGTGCCAGCAGTCTGGGGGGCAGGGGGAAAGAACTGTTTTTT. Amino acid sequence: CASSLGGRGKELFF.

The chain recombines TRBV29-1 with TRBJ2-6; perhaps TRBD1 as D (6 bases). Germline V lookup: CDR1 SQVTM, CDR2 ANQGSEA. CDR3 size: 13 residues. V dropped 4 bases and J dropped 7 bases, with 11 bases sitting between them. The CDR3 reads CSVVDSKANVLTF. The CDR3 DNA reads as TGCAGCGTTGTGGACAGTAAAGCCAACGTCCTGACTTTC. Full variable domain (outside the CDR3, taken from reference TRBV29-1 and TRBJ2-6): SAVISQKPSRDICQRGTSLTIQCQVDSQVTMMFWYRQQPGQSLTLIATANQGSEATYESGFVIDKFPISRPNLTFSTLTVSNMSPEDSSIYLCSVVDSKANVLTFGAGSRLTVL.

The V gene is TRBV27, the J gene TRBJ1-6, with 7 bases matching TRBD1. The CDR3 sequence is 14 residues long. Germline V gene lookup returns CDR1 MNHEY and CDR2 SMNVEV (reference sequence). The J segment lost 4 bases and the V segment lost 5 bases, leaving 2 bases of the junction unmatched. The CDR3: CASSGRGYNSPLHF. CDR3 nucleotides: TGTGCCAGCAGTGGCAGGGGGTATAATTCACCCCTCCACTTT.

The table lists this clone with a count of one. This chain links TRBV30 with TRBJ1-1; maybe TRBD1 (5 bases). The CDR3 extends over 11 amino acids. The germline V gene has CDR1 GTSNPN and CDR2 SVGIG (reference sequence). Between the trimmed V and J ends, which lost 5 bases and 1 base, there was a span of 5 bases. The CDR3 region is CAWDRNTEAFF. CDR3 DNA sequence: TGTGCCTGGGACAGGAACACTGAAGCTTTCTTT.

The chain links TRBV6-5 to TRBJ2-1, with a tentative D call TRBD2 (6 bases). Germline V gene lookup returns CDR1 MNHEY and CDR2 SVGAGI. The V and J ends lost 5 bases and 1 base respectively, with 9 bases between them. The length of the CDR3 is 14 residues. The CDR3, as DNA: TGTGCCAGCAGTAAGACTAGTTCCTACAATGAGCAGTTCTTC. Translating it yields CASSKTSSYNEQFF.

The chain uses TRBV5-1 and TRBJ2-3, with TRBD1 identical over 9 bases. With 1 base clipped from V and 0 bases from J, the junction kept 12 bases outside the gene matches. Germline V gene data show CDR1 as SGHRS and CDR2 as YFSETQ. The CDR3 loop spans 19 amino acids. The CDR3: CASSLNPGQGRASTDTQYF. As DNA, the CDR3 is TGCGCCAGCAGCTTGAACCCGGGACAGGGAAGGGCTAGCACAGATACGCAGTATTTT.

The chain couples TRBV19 to TRBJ2-5; 12 bases are shared with TRBD2. Germline CDR1 LNHDA, CDR2 SQIVND (reference sequence). Trimming removed 6 bases from V and 5 bases from J; junction bases left unmatched: 4. This CDR3 contains 14 residues. In DNA form, the CDR3 reads TGTGCCAGTAGCGGCGGGACTAGCGGGGAGACCCAGTACTTC. Translating it yields CASSGGTSGETQYF.